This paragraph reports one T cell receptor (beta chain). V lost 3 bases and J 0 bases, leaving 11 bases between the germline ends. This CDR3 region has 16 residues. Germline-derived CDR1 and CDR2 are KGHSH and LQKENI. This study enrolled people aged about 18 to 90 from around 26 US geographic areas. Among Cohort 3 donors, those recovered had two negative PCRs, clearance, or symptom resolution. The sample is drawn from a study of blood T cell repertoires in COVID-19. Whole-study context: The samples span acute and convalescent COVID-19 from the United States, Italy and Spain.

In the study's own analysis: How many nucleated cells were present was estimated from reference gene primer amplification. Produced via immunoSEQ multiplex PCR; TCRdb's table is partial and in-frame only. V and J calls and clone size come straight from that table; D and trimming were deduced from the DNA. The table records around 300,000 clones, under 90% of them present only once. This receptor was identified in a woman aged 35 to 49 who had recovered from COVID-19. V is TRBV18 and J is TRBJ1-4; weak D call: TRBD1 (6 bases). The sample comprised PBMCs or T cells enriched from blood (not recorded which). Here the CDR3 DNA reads TGTGCCAGCTCACCTCTGGACAGCCCAACTAATGAAAAACTGTTTTTT. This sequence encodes CASSPLDSPTNEKLFF. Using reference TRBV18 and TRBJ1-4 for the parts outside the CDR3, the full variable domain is NAGVMQNPRHLVRRRGQEARLRCSPMKGHSHVYWYRQLPEEGLKFMVYLQKENIIDESGMPKERFSAEFPKEGPSILRIQQVVRGDSAAYFCASSPLDSPTNEKLFFGSGTQLSVL.